This TCR beta chain was documented in a study of tissue T cells after allogeneic stem cell transplantation. Points on this clone: Its antigen is as yet unknown. Gene and germline names: mouse. The sequenced fragment ends 1 residue before the CDR3 boundary, so the rest is inferred from the germline J gene.

The CDR3 covers 14 residues. V lost 4 bases to trimming and J lost 6 bases; unmatched junction nucleotides: 1. Germline V gene data show CDR1 as KGHPV and CDR2 as FQNQEV (reference sequence). Sequencing was performed with immunoSEQ multiplex PCR; in TCRdb, only in-frame clones are kept and a portion is missing. The table includes 4,800 or so clones, 31% detected once. The time point denotes: mouse harvest day 14 after allogeneic transplant. The graft held 10^6 splenic CD5+ T cells and 10^7 T-cell-depleted bone marrow cells. Mice had MHC-mismatched B6 into BALB/c GVHD, sampled day 7 or 14. General study results and limits: Anatomically similar tissues had similar TCR repertoires within each patient. Only a limited share of tissue TCRs appeared in blood or spleen. Which tissue TCRs were alloreactive or antigen-specific was not determined. Some clones might be persisting host cells.

The TCR was taken from a female BALB/c mouse given C57BL/6 T cells with graft-versus-host disease after an allogeneic hematopoietic cell transplant. This chain links TRBV26 with TRBJ2-1; 12 bases are a match to TRBD1. The sample comprised skin. The DNA read from the CDR3 is TGTGCCAGCAGTCGGGACAGGGGGCGTGCTGAGCAGTTC. Its protein product is CASSRDRGRAEQF. The full CDR3 sequence reads CASSRDRGRAEQFF.